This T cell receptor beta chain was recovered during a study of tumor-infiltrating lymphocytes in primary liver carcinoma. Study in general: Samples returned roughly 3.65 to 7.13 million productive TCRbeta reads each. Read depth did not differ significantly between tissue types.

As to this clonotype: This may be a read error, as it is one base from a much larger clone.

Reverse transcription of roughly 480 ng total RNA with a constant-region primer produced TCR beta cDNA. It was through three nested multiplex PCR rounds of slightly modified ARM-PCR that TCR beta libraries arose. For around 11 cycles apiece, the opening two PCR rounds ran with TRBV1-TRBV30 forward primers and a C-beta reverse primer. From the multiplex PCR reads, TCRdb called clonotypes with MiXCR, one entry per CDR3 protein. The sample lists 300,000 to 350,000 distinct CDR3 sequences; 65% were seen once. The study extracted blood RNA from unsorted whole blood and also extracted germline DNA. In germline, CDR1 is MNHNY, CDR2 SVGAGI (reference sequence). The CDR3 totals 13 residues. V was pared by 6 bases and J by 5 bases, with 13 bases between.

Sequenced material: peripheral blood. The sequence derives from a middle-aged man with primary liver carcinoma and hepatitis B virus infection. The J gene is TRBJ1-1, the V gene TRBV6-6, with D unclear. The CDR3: CASSYNGLTEAFF. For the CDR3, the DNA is TGTGCCAGCAGCTACAATGGTCTTACTGAAGCTTTCTTT.